Shown below are 22 T cell receptor beta chains from a single sample sequenced in a study of cytomegalovirus exposure and HLA in healthy donors. This table comes from immunoSEQ multiplex PCR, and its TCRdb copy is limited to in-frame clones, with some not included. The sample has around 190,000 clones, roughly 85% seen once. Sequencing used PBMCs. The receptor source for this set is a man younger than 35 in good health and CMV-seropositive.

This rearrangement joins TRBV11-3 to TRBJ2-7; 7 bases agree with TRBD2. The V and J ends lost 5 bases and 7 bases, in that order; junction bases with no gene match: 17. Germline lookup yields CDR1 SGHNT and CDR2 YENEEA. The CDR3 has 16 residues. CDR3 sequence reads: CASSVGEWGGPMEQYF. CDR3 DNA sequence: TGTGCCAGCAGCGTAGGGGAGTGGGGGGGTCCCATGGAGCAGTACTTC.

Only one count was recorded for this clone. V is TRBV2 and J is TRBJ2-3; 8 bases fit TRBD2. This CDR3 region has 13 residues. V shed 10 bases, J shed 4 bases, and the junction held 7 bases outside the gene matches. Per the germline V gene, CDR1 is SNHLY and CDR2 is FYNNEI. CDR3 DNA: TGTGCCACCAAAGCGGGGGAATCAGATACGCAGTATTTT. Protein sequence: CATKAGESDTQYF.

In nucleotides, the CDR3 is TGTGCCAGCAGCGTAGATGGGGGAGGAACCTATAATTCACCCCTCCACTTT. It translates to CASSVDGGGTYNSPLHF. The V gene is TRBV9, the J gene TRBJ1-6; possible D gene TRBD1, 5 bases. Trimming took off 0 bases at V and 2 bases at J, with 12 bases between the two ends. There are 17 residues in the CDR3. The germline gives CDR1 SGDLS, CDR2 YYNGEE.

The V call is TRBV10-3, the J call TRBJ1-1; TRBD1 agrees at 8 bases. This CDR3 has 14 amino acids. Germline CDR1 and CDR2: ENHRY and SYGVKD. The ends lost 3 bases at V and 5 bases at J; junction bases unmatched: 5. CDR3 in amino acids: CAISEGRGRTEAFF. CDR3 bases: TGTGCCATCAGTGAAGGCAGGGGGCGGACTGAAGCTTTCTTT.

This sequence joins TRBV30 and TRBJ2-1; 8 nucleotides align to TRBD2. The V gene's germline CDR1 is GTSNPN and CDR2 SVGIG (reference sequence). The CDR3 runs 13 residues. V lost 1 base, J lost 10 bases, and 6 bases stayed unmatched. The CDR3 loop is CAWSAAGDWEQFF. Here the CDR3 DNA reads TGTGCCTGGAGTGCAGCGGGAGACTGGGAGCAGTTCTTC.

This rearrangement joins TRBV5-6 to TRBJ2-7; 12 bases are shared with TRBD1. CDR1 and CDR2 (germline): SGHDT, YYEEEE. The CDR3 covers 14 residues. V was clipped by 7 bases and J by 5 bases; unmatched bases: 7. For the CDR3, the DNA is TGTGCCAGCGGCTCCGGGACAGGGGGCAACGAGCAGTACTTC. Translated: CASGSGTGGNEQYF.

The chain links TRBV18 to TRBJ1-6; no clear D. This CDR3 contains 15 residues. V was pared by 3 bases and J by 5 bases, with 11 bases between. CDR1 and CDR2 from the germline V gene are KGHSH and LQKENI. CDR3 DNA: TGTGCCAGCTCACCTCAAGACTTGAATAATTCACCCCTCCACTTT. Protein sequence: CASSPQDLNNSPLHF.

V is TRBV5-1 and J is TRBJ2-5; 7 bases line up with TRBD1. The CDR3 extends over 15 amino acids. Germline-derived CDR1 and CDR2 are SGHRS and YFSETQ. Unmatched junction bases numbered 7, after V lost 1 base and J lost 4 bases. In DNA form, the CDR3 reads TGCGCCAGCAGCTTGCAGGGACAGACAGGAGAGACCCAGTACTTC. Encoded protein: CASSLQGQTGETQYF.

V usage is TRBV30 and J usage is TRBJ2-7, with 7 positions matching TRBD1. Germline V gives CDR1 GTSNPN, CDR2 SVGIG (reference sequence). The J segment lost 0 bases and the V segment lost 0 bases, leaving 5 bases of the junction unmatched. This CDR3 contains 15 residues. CDR3 in amino acids: CAWSVTRDSSYEQYF. The CDR3 nucleotides are TGTGCCTGGAGTGTAACCCGGGACAGCTCCTACGAGCAGTACTTC.

The rearrangement uses TRBV5-1 and TRBJ2-2; D call uncertain. CDR3 length: 15 amino acids. Germline V gene sequence: CDR1 SGHRS, CDR2 YFSETQ. V lost 1 base, J lost 4 bases, and 11 bases lay in between. CDR3 sequence (DNA): TGCGCCAGCAGCTTGTCGCCTAGAGGCACCGGGGAGCTGTTTTTT. Protein sequence: CASSLSPRGTGELFF. The variable domain in full, completed from reference TRBV5-1 and TRBJ2-2, reads KAGVTQTPRYLIKTRGQQVTLSCSPISGHRSVSWYQQTPGQGLQFLFEYFSETQRNKGNFPGRFSGRQFSNSRSEMNVSTLELGDSALYLCASSLSPRGTGELFFGEGSRLTVL.

The chain is built from TRBV7-9 and TRBJ1-5, with D perhaps TRBD1 (6 bases). V lost 2 bases and J 2 bases, leaving 10 bases between the germline ends. Germline V CDR1 and CDR2: SEHNR, FQNEAQ (reference sequence). The CDR3 is 15 amino acids. The CDR3 loop is CASSLSSGGNQPQHF. DNA of the CDR3: TGTGCCAGCAGCTTAAGCTCAGGGGGCAATCAGCCCCAGCATTTT. Drawing the rest from reference TRBV7-9 and TRBJ1-5, the complete variable domain is DTGVSQNPRHKITKRGQNVTFRCDPISEHNRLYWYRQTLGQGPEFLTYFQNEAQLEKSRLLSDRFSAERPKGSFSTLEIQRTEQGDSAMYLCASSLSSGGNQPQHFGDGTRLSIL.

The J gene is TRBJ2-7, the V gene TRBV30, with TRBD2 identical over 9 bases. V was pared by 3 bases and J by 2 bases, with 5 bases of the junction left unmatched. CDR1 and CDR2 from the germline V gene are GTSNPN and SVGIG (reference sequence). This CDR3 has 14 amino acids. The CDR3 spells CAWRAGGPTYEQYF. The CDR3 nucleotides read TGTGCCTGGAGGGCGGGGGGGCCCACCTACGAGCAGTACTTC.

The chain combines TRBV5-1 with TRBJ2-7; D possibly corresponds to TRBD1 (6 bases). This CDR3 has 13 amino acids. Per germline, CDR1 SGHRS and CDR2 YFSETQ. V gave up 5 bases and J gave up 2 bases, with 11 bases separating them. Here the CDR3 DNA reads TGCGCCAGCAGTCCAGGGGACACCTACGAGCAGTACTTC. Its translation is CASSPGDTYEQYF.

This chain connects TRBV7-9 to TRBJ1-5; D remains unclear. The CDR3 runs 13 residues. CDR1 and CDR2 (germline): SEHNR, FQNEAQ (reference sequence). Trimming took off 2 bases at V and 4 bases at J, with 6 bases between the two ends. As DNA, the CDR3 is TGTGCCAGCAGCTTACAGGTGAATCAGCCCCAGCATTTT. The encoded protein is CASSLQVNQPQHF. Looking up the rest from reference TRBV7-9 and TRBJ1-5 gives the full variable domain: DTGVSQNPRHKITKRGQNVTFRCDPISEHNRLYWYRQTLGQGPEFLTYFQNEAQLEKSRLLSDRFSAERPKGSFSTLEIQRTEQGDSAMYLCASSLQVNQPQHFGDGTRLSIL.

V gene TRBV6-1 combines with J gene TRBJ1-3; no firm D call. The CDR3 is 16 residues long. Germline V CDR1 and CDR2: MNHNS, SASEGT. Trimming shortened V by 1 base and J by 0 bases, and 10 bases separated the two germline ends. The chain's CDR3 is CASSEEAELSGNTIYF. The CDR3 bases are TGTGCCAGCAGTGAAGAGGCGGAGCTCTCTGGAAACACCATATATTTT.

A single count supports this clone. The chain combines TRBV11-3 with TRBJ2-7; possible D gene TRBD1, 6 bases. The length of the CDR3 is 14 residues. Deletions cut 7 bases from V and 6 bases from J, with 19 bases between. The germline V gene has CDR1 SGHNT and CDR2 YENEEA. In DNA form, the CDR3 reads TGTGCCAGCACCACCACCTCAGGGGTCGGCGAGCAGTACTTC. It specifies CASTTTSGVGEQYF. Drawing the rest from reference TRBV11-3 and TRBJ2-7, the complete variable domain is EAGVVQSPRYKIIEKKQPVAFWCNPISGHNTLYWYLQNLGQGPELLIRYENEEAVDDSQLPKDRFSAERLKGVDSTLKIQPAELGDSAVYLCASTTTSGVGEQYFGPGTRLTVT.

With regard to this clone: This sample also contains other DNA sequences that code for the same CDR3. V gene TRBV5-1 combines with J gene TRBJ2-7, with D perhaps TRBD2 (6 bases). The length of the CDR3 is 14 residues. Trimming took 0 bases from V and 3 from J, leaving 10 bases between them. Germline V gene lookup returns CDR1 SGHRS and CDR2 YFSETQ. The CDR3 DNA is TGCGCCAGCAGCTTGGGCCCCGGGGGCTACGAGCAGTACTTC. Translating it yields CASSLGPGGYEQYF.

The CDR3 region has the DNA TGCGCCAGCAGCCAGGCGACAGGGGCGAGGAGCACTGAAGCTTTCTTT. This translates into CASSQATGARSTEAFF. The chain links TRBV4-1 to TRBJ1-1; TRBD1 matches 8 bases. V shed 3 bases and J 4 bases; nucleotides not matched to a gene: 10. The germline CDR1 and CDR2 sequences are MGHRA and YSYEKL. CDR3 length equals 16 residues.

This clone showed up just a few times. The chain employs TRBV6-5 and TRBJ2-6; D not resolved. The V end was cut by 4 bases, the J end by 0 bases, with 7 bases between. The length of the CDR3 is 15 residues. Germline V CDR1 and CDR2: MNHEY, SVGAGI. CDR3 DNA: TGTGCCAGCAGTTCCCAGGTCTCTGGGGCCAACGTCCTGACTTTC. Translated: CASSSQVSGANVLTF.

CDR3 in DNA: TGTGCCAGCAGTGAAGCGGACTTAGCTGAGCAGTTCTTC. This encodes CASSEADLAEQFF. The gene calls are TRBV2 and TRBJ2-1; D is possibly TRBD2 (5 bases). The CDR3 totals 13 residues. In germline, CDR1 is SNHLY, CDR2 FYNNEI. Trimming cost V 0 bases and J 9 bases, with 9 bases left between them.

J is TRBJ2-1 and V is TRBV4-1, with 7 bases matching TRBD1. Germline loops: CDR1 MGHRA, CDR2 YSYEKL. J lost 5 bases, V lost 0 bases, and 13 bases had no gene match. The CDR3 runs to 18 residues. The CDR3, as DNA: TGCGCCAGCAGCCAAGATCAGTTAATACAGGGGTCCCACAATGAGCAGTTCTTC. This gives the protein CASSQDQLIQGSHNEQFF.

The chain joins TRBV29-1 to TRBJ2-7; the match to TRBD1 covers 7 bases. V was pared by 4 bases and J by 0 bases, with 3 bases of the junction left unmatched. The germline V gene has CDR1 SQVTM and CDR2 ANQGSEA. There are 13 residues in the CDR3. In nucleotides, the CDR3 is TGCAGCGTTGGGTGGGACAGCTCCTACGAGCAGTACTTC. This sequence encodes CSVGWDSSYEQYF.